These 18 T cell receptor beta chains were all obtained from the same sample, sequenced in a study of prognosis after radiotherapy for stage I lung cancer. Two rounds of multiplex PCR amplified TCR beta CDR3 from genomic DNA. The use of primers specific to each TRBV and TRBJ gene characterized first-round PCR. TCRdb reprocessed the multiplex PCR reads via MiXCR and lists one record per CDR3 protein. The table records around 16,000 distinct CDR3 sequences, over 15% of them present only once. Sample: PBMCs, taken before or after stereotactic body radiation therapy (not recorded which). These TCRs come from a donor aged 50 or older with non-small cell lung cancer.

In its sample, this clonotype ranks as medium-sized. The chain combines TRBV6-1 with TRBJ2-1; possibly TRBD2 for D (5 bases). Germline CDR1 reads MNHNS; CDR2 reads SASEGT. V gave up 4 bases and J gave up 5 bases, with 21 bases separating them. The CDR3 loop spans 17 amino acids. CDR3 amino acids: CASSGLDTWGENNEQFF. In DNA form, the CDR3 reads TGTGCCAGCAGTGGCCTAGATACTTGGGGAGAGAACAATGAGCAGTTCTTC.

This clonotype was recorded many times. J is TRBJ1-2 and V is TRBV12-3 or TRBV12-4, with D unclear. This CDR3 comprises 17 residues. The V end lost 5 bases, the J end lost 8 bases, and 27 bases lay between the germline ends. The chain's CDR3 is CASSPPLGPRAVRGYTF. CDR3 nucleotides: TGTGCCAGCAGTCCCCCCCTGGGCCCGCGTGCAGTTAGGGGCTACACCTTC.

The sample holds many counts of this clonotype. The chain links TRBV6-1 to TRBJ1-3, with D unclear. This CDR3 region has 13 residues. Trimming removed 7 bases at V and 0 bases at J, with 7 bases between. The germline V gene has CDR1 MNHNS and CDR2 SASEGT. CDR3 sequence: CASKRLSGNTIYF. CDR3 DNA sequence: TGTGCCAGCAAGCGGCTCTCTGGAAACACCATATATTTT.

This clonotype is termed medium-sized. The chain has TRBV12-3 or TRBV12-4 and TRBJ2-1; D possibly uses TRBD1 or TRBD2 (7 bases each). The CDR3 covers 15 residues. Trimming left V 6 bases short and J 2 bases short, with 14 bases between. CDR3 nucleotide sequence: TGTGCCAGCAGCAGGGGGAGGGGGCCCTACAATGAGCAGTTCTTC. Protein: CASSRGRGPYNEQFF.

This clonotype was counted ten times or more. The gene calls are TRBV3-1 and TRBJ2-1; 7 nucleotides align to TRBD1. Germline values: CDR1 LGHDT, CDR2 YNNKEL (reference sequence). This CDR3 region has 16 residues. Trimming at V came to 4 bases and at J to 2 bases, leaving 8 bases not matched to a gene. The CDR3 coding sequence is TGTGCCAGCAGCCCACAGGGACAGCCCACCTACAATGAGCAGTTCTTC. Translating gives CASSPQGQPTYNEQFF.

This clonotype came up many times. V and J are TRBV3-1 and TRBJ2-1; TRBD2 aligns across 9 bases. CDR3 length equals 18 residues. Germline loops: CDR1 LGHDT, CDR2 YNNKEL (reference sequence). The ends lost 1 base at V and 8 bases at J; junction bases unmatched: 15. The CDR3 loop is CASSQVGAERGVFDEQFF. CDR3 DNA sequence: TGTGCCAGCAGCCAAGTTGGAGCGGAGCGGGGGGTTTTCGATGAGCAGTTCTTC.

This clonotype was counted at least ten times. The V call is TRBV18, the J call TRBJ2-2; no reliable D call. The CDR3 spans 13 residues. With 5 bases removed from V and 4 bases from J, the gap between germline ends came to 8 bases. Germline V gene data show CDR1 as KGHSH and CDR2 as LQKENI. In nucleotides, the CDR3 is TGTGCCAGCTCATTGGTAGTCACCGGGGAGCTGTTTTTT. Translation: CASSLVVTGELFF.

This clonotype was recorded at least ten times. In DNA, the CDR3 is TGTGCCAGCAGCTTAGATCCGGGTACAGATACGCAGTATTTT. Protein product: CASSLDPGTDTQYF. The J gene is TRBJ2-3, the V gene TRBV11-3; D is unclear. Germline V gene data show CDR1 as SGHNT and CDR2 as YENEEA. The length of the CDR3 is 14 residues. V lost 0 bases to trimming and J lost 3 bases, with 7 bases between them.

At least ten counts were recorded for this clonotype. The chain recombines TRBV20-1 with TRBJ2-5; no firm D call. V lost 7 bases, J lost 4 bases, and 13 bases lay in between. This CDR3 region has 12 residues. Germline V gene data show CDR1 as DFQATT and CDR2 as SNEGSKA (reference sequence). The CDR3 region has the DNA TGCAGTGGCGGCCCCCAGGCAGAGACCCAGTACTTC. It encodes CSGGPQAETQYF.

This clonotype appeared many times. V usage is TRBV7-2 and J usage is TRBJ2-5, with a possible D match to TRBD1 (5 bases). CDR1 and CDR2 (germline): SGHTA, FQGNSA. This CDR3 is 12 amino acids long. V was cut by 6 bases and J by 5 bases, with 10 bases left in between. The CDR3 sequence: CASSTRQETQYF. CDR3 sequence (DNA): TGTGCCAGCAGTACCAGACAGGAGACCCAGTACTTC.

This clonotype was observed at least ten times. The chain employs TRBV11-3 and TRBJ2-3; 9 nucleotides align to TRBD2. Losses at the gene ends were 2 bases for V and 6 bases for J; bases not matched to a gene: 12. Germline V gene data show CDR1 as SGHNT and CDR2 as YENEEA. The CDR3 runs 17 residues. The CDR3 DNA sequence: TGTGCCAGCAGCTTATCCAGGGATAGCGGGGGAGGGGATACGCAGTATTTT. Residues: CASSLSRDSGGGDTQYF. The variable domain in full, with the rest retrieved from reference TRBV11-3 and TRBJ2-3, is EAGVVQSPRYKIIEKKQPVAFWCNPISGHNTLYWYLQNLGQGPELLIRYENEEAVDDSQLPKDRFSAERLKGVDSTLKIQPAELGDSAVYLCASSLSRDSGGGDTQYFGPGTRLTVL.

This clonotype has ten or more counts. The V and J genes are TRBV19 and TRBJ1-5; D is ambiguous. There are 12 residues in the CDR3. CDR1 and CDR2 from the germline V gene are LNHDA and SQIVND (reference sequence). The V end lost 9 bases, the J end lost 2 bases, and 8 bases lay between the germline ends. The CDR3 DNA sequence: TGTGCCAGCCGACGGCGCAATCAGCCCCAGCATTTT. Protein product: CASRRRNQPQHF.

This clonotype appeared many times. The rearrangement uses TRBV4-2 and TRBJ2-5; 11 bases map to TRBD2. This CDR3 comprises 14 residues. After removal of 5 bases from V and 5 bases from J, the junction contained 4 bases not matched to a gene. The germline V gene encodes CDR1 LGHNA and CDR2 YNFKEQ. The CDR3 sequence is CASSSGTSGETQYF. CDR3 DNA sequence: TGTGCCAGCAGCTCCGGGACTAGCGGCGAGACCCAGTACTTC.

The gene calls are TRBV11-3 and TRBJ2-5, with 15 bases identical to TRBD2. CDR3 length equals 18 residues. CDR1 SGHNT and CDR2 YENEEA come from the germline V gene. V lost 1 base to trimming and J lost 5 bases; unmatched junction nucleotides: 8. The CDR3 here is CASSLGLGTSGGWETQYF. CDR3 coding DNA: TGTGCCAGCAGCTTAGGTCTCGGGACTAGCGGGGGGTGGGAGACCCAGTACTTC.

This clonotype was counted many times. CDR3 DNA: TGCGCCAGCAGCCCCGGGGAGGGCGAAATCCATCAGCCCCAGCATTTT. Amino acids: CASSPGEGEIHQPQHF. J is TRBJ1-5 and V is TRBV5-1; no definite D call. The CDR3 extends over 16 amino acids. Between the trimmed V and J ends, which lost 4 bases and 5 bases, there was a span of 19 bases. CDR1 and CDR2 (germline): SGHRS, YFSETQ.

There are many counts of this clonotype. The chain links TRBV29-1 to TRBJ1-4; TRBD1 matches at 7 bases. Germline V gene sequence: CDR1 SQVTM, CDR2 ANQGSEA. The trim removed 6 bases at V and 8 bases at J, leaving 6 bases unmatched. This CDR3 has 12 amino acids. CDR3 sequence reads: CSVSGGEEKLFF. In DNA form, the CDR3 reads TGCAGCGTGTCAGGGGGAGAGGAAAAACTGTTTTTT.

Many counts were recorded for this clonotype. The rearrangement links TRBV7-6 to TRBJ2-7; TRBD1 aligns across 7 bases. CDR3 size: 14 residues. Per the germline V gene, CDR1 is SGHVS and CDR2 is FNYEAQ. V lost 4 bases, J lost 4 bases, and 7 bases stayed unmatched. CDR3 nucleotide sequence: TGTGCCAGCAGCTCTCCGGGACAGACGTACGAGCAGTACTTC. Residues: CASSSPGQTYEQYF.

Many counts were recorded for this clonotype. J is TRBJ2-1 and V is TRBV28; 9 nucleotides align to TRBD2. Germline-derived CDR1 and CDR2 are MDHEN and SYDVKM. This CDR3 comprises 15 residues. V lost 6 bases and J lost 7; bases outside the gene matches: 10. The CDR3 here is CASSLAGRYSNEQFF. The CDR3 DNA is TGTGCCAGCAGCCTAGCGGGAAGGTACTCGAATGAGCAGTTCTTC. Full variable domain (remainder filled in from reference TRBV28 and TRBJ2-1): DVKVTQSSRYLVKRTGEKVFLECVQDMDHENMFWYRQDPGLGLRLIYFSYDVKMKEKGDIPEGYSVSREKKERFSLILESASTNQTSMYLCASSLAGRYSNEQFFGPGTRLTVL.